The T cell receptor (beta chain) under discussion was sequenced for a study of T cell repertoires in cytomegalovirus infection. About the study: Public TCR beta signatures indicated both CMV infection and matching HLA type. Overall study findings and caveats: There were HLA-C-restricted CMV-specific TCR beta clonotypes dominating the ex vivo response. The cumulative frequency of public TCR beta families distinguished individuals who carried CMV together with the relevant HLA.

This clonotype was detected only a few times. What it binds is not known. The germline V gene has CDR1 MGHDK and CDR2 SYGVNS. There are 16 residues in the CDR3. The ends were cut back, 2 bases at V and 2 bases at J, with 15 bases in the middle. TCRdb processed the reads anew with MiXCR; each CDR3 protein has one entry. The sample contains about 300,000 distinct CDR3 sequences, about 9.2% of which appear only once. Material: PBMCs. The source is a human donor in good health (CMV status not recorded). Some clones in this sample may be carry-over from other donors' samples. The chain links TRBV25-1 to TRBJ1-2, with D possibly TRBD1 on 5 matching bases. The CDR3 region is CASSELGRPGNYGYTF. CDR3 DNA: TGTGCCAGCAGTGAACTGGGACGGCCGGGCAACTATGGCTACACCTTC.